This T cell receptor (beta chain) emerged from a study of T cells in localized non-small cell lung cancer. This CDR3 spans 16 amino acids. Trimming removed 4 bases at V and 0 bases at J, with 15 bases between. Germline CDR1 reads SGHDT; CDR2 reads YYEEEE. This table comes from immunoSEQ multiplex PCR, and its TCRdb copy is limited to in-frame clones, with some not included. The sample carries 28,000 or so clones, approximately 90% recorded once. This chain connects TRBV5-6 to TRBJ2-3; tentative D call: TRBD1 (5 bases). The TCR was taken from a female donor older than 55 with stage II squamous cell lung carcinoma. The sequencing used peripheral blood, collected before any cancer treatment. The DNA for the CDR3 is TGTGCCAGCAGCCGCAAAGGGGCCACTAGCACAGATACGCAGTATTTT. Its protein product is CASSRKGATSTDTQYF. Supplemented by reference TRBV5-6 and TRBJ2-3, the full variable domain reads DAGVTQSPTHLIKTRGQQVTLRCSPKSGHDTVSWYQQALGQGPQFIFQYYEEEERQRGNFPDRFSGHQFPNYSSELNVNALLLGDSALYLCASSRKGATSTDTQYFGPGTRLTVL.